This T cell receptor beta chain originates from a study of shared clonotypes between healthy human individuals. For the study at large: The donors, a couple of women and a few men, were aged 18 to 49. Three CD4 naive, three CD4 memory, two CD8 naive and one CD8 memory plate were used per donor.

This clone was counted a few times. Its antigen is not known. In germline, CDR1 is SGHDT, CDR2 YYEEEE. The CDR3 is 14 amino acids. V shed 4 bases and J shed 3 bases, with 11 bases lying between them. The repertoire was sequenced with immunoSEQ multiplex PCR; TCRdb's copy has only in-frame clones and lacks some. The sample includes over a million clones, around 74% seen only once; the top ten take less than 1.5%. Study results and caveats: It was only blood that was sampled, and tissue repertoires likely differ. Clonotype sharing levels among donors were expected to vary with sequencing depth.

The TCR sequence derives from a man younger than 35 in good health. This chain links TRBV5-6 with TRBJ1-5; D not certain. The material sequenced was memory CD4+ T cells sorted from blood. Subset of the sample: CD45RA-negative fraction. The CDR3 nucleotides are TGTGCCAGCAGCCCGGGTCTATCCAATCAGCCCCAGCATTTT. Its protein is CASSPGLSNQPQHF.